These 3 T cell receptor beta chains were sequenced from one sample in a study of patients and donors after allogeneic stem cell transplantation. A single record per CDR3 protein comes from TCRdb applying MiXCR to the RT-PCR reads. This repertoire shows about 400,000 distinct CDR3 sequences, 16% found once; its top ten account for about 7%. The sample taken for sequencing was blood, either unsorted or a sorted T cell fraction (not recorded which). These receptors were taken from a human donor who was either an allogeneic HSCT recipient or a stem cell or donor lymphocyte infusion donor (not recorded which). It is not recorded whose cells these are; they may come from a transplant donor.

This chain links TRBV24-1 with TRBJ2-2; 12 bases line up with TRBD1. V dropped 9 bases and J dropped 7; count of bases not matched to a gene: 8. CDR3 size: 15 residues. CDR1 is KGHDR, CDR2 SFDVKD, per germline. The CDR3 sequence is CATQGQGAGSGELFF. In DNA, the CDR3 is TGTGCCACCCAGGGACAGGGGGCTGGAAGCGGGGAGCTGTTTTTT.

The count of this clonotype is one. V gene TRBV6-1 combines with J gene TRBJ2-3; maybe TRBD2 (5 bases). The CDR3 is 13 amino acids. In germline, CDR1 is MNHNS, CDR2 SASEGT. The germline V and J ends were trimmed by 8 bases and 2 bases, with 11 bases remaining between them. For the CDR3, the DNA is TGTGCCAGCCGGGATTACGCCACAGATACGCAGTATTTT. Amino acid sequence: CASRDYATDTQYF.

The chain is built from TRBV19 and TRBJ2-6; the D is unclear. Germline loops: CDR1 LNHDA, CDR2 SQIVND (reference sequence). Trimming stripped 4 bases from V and 4 bases from J, with 8 bases between. The CDR3 is 14 amino acids. This CDR3 reads CASSSHAGANVLTF. DNA of the CDR3: TGTGCCAGTAGTAGTCACGCGGGGGCCAACGTCCTGACTTTC.